This entry features one T cell receptor (beta chain) sequence. As yet, its antigen is unknown. This specimen comes from a study of OX40 agonist ivuxolimab in advanced cancers. Across the study: Patients were given ivuxolimab, an antibody that agonizes OX40 (CD134). Dose-escalation cases comprised hepatocellular carcinoma, melanoma, renal cell or head and neck cancer.

Points from the study as a whole: Clones of CD4+ and CD8+ blood T cells grew by week 6 at doses of 0.1 to 3.0 mg/kg.

Autoimmune disease history or systemic immunosuppression led to patients being barred. The CDR3 has 13 amino acids. V dropped 3 bases and J dropped 2 bases, with 8 bases sitting between them. The V gene's germline CDR1 is MNHNS and CDR2 SASEGT. Here immunoSEQ multiplex PCR was the method, and the copy in TCRdb shows in-frame clones only, minus some. The sample holds under 100,000 clones, roughly nine tenths seen once. The sequenced sample was CD4+ or CD8+ T cells sorted from blood, obtained in a trial of the OX40 agonist ivuxolimab. The chain recombines TRBV6-1 with TRBJ2-7; D possibly matches TRBD1 or TRBD2 (5 bases each). The clonotype was recovered from an adult with an advanced solid tumor such as melanoma, head and neck, liver or kidney cancer. In DNA form, the CDR3 reads TGTGCCAGCAGTGAGGGGGTACCCTACGAGCAGTACTTC. This translates into CASSEGVPYEQYF.